This passage covers 4 T cell receptor beta chains from one sample sequenced in a study of immune evolution from preneoplasia to lung adenocarcinoma. Clones were sequenced by immunoSEQ multiplex PCR, and TCRdb holds only the in-frame ones, with some missing. Of roughly 9,000 clones listed, over 70% are singletons. The sequenced material came from FFPE lung adenocarcinoma in situ tissue. The receptors here all came from a person aged 60-79 years with lung adenocarcinoma.

The gene calls are TRBV30 and TRBJ1-3; D is unresolved. The germline V and J ends were trimmed by 5 bases and 3 bases, with 8 bases remaining between them. CDR3 length: 12 residues. The germline V gene has CDR1 GTSNPN and CDR2 SVGIG (reference sequence). CDR3 in DNA: TGTGCCTGGCTTGGGGATGGAAACACCATATATTTT. It translates to CAWLGDGNTIYF.

This clone was picked up a small number of times. This sequence joins TRBV30 and TRBJ2-3; D possibly corresponds to TRBD2 (5 bases). The germline V gene encodes CDR1 GTSNPN and CDR2 SVGIG (reference sequence). With 3 bases removed from V and 3 bases from J, the gap between germline ends came to 13 bases. The length of the CDR3 is 14 residues. The CDR3 region has the DNA TGTGCCTGGAGAGACTATCCTCCAACAGATACGCAGTATTTT. As protein: CAWRDYPPTDTQYF.

The rearrangement joins TRBV11-2 to TRBJ2-7; possibly TRBD1 for D (5 bases). From germline, CDR1 is SGHAT and CDR2 FQNNGV. This CDR3 is 15 amino acids long. V lost 0 bases to trimming and J lost 2 bases, with 11 bases between them. DNA of the CDR3: TGTGCCAGCAGCTTAGACAGGGTCCCCACCTACGAGCAGTACTTC. Protein: CASSLDRVPTYEQYF.

J is TRBJ2-5 and V is TRBV7-9; no firm D call. Germline-derived CDR1 and CDR2 are SEHNR and FQNEAQ (reference sequence). This CDR3 spans 14 amino acids. V lost 4 bases to trimming and J lost 5 bases, with 14 bases between them. CDR3 loop: CASSSRRPGETQYF. DNA of the CDR3: TGTGCCAGCAGCTCCCGACGGCCCGGGGAGACCCAGTACTTC.